Reported below is one T cell receptor beta chain. The antigen is not known. CDR3 length equals 16 residues. The V end was cut by 0 bases, the J end by 0 bases, with 10 bases between. Germline CDR1 reads SGDLS; CDR2 reads YYNGEE. These data belong to a study of cytomegalovirus exposure and HLA in healthy donors. 60 Vbeta and 13 Jbeta primers were used in PCR. Generated by immunoSEQ multiplex PCR, the TCRdb table keeps only in-frame clones and is missing some. The table records some 140,000 clones, roughly two thirds of them present only once. Study-wide points: As a later analysis showed, several of the most significant clusters appeared to be linked to common viral pathogens. A previous analysis found most TCR beta V segments productive roughly 87% or roughly 30% of the time. Some TCR beta chains (more than 150 of them) were listed as cytomegalovirus-associated. Diagnosis of cytomegalovirus status made by the classifier reportedly showed high specificity and sensitivity.

The receptor comes from a woman aged 40 to 49 in good health and CMV-seronegative. This chain links TRBV9 with TRBJ2-1; the D gene is possibly TRBD2 (6 bases). Sequencing input: PBMCs. CDR3 in amino acids: CASSVAGGSSYNEQFF. The CDR3 region has the DNA TGTGCCAGCAGCGTAGCTGGGGGGAGCTCCTACAATGAGCAGTTCTTC.